The 28 T cell receptor beta chains below were found in one sample sequenced in a study of human T cells and chemical hapten exposure. Time point of the sample: healthy volunteer bleed at 2 weeks. Total RNA came from unfractionated whole blood. TCRdb re-called the RACE reads with MiXCR, one entry per CDR3 protein. Of 85,000 to 95,000 distinct CDR3 sequences in the sample, roughly 8% are singletons; the top ten hold approximately 2.9%. Sequenced sample: whole blood. The source of these receptors is a female donor in good health. Some clones in this sample may be carry-over from other donors' samples.

This clonotype occurred a few times. V usage is TRBV6-2 or TRBV6-3 and J usage is TRBJ2-6, with TRBD1 matching over 9 bases. Germline V gene data show CDR1 as MNHEY and CDR2 as SVGEGT. The V and J ends lost 9 bases and 1 base, in that order; junction bases with no gene match: 10. The CDR3 has 17 residues. The CDR3 DNA reads TGTGCCAGTGCAGGGGACAGGGAGATTTCTGGGGCCAACGTCCTGACTTTC. Translated, it gives CASAGDREISGANVLTF.

The J gene is TRBJ2-7, the V gene TRBV27; TRBD1 matches 8 bases. In germline, CDR1 is MNHEY, CDR2 SMNVEV (reference sequence). V shed 5 bases, J shed 3 bases, and the junction held 3 bases outside the gene matches. The CDR3 consists of 13 residues. The CDR3 DNA reads as TGTGCCAGCAGTAAGGACAGGGACTACGAGCAGTACTTC. This encodes CASSKDRDYEQYF.

This clonotype was seen more than once but under ten times. The chain links TRBV12-3 or TRBV12-4 to TRBJ2-5, with 10 bases aligning to TRBD2. V shed 3 bases, J shed 6 bases, and the junction held 4 bases outside the gene matches. This CDR3 is built from 14 residues. As DNA, the CDR3 is TGTGCCAGCAGTTTCTTAGCGGGAGGAAAGACCCAGTACTTC. This codes for CASSFLAGGKTQYF.

This clonotype has a count of ten or more. V usage is TRBV29-1 and J usage is TRBJ1-1; D gene uncertain. Between the trimmed V and J ends, which lost 5 bases and 0 bases, there was a span of 10 bases. This CDR3 is built from 13 residues. Germline CDR1 and CDR2: SQVTM and ANQGSEA. CDR3 DNA: TGCAGCGTTTGGCCTCAGATGAACACTGAAGCTTTCTTT. Translating gives CSVWPQMNTEAFF.

This clonotype was seen more than once but under ten times. The chain couples TRBV28 to TRBJ2-3; D may be TRBD1 (5 bases). This CDR3 comprises 17 residues. Germline V gives CDR1 MDHEN, CDR2 SYDVKM. Trimming shortened V by 2 bases and J by 1 base, and 16 bases separated the two germline ends. CDR3 coding DNA: TGTGCCAGCAGTTTAGTGCTGGGTTCGACAGGCACAGATACGCAGTATTTT. Its protein product is CASSLVLGSTGTDTQYF.

This clonotype was seen at least ten times. This chain joins TRBV4-3 and TRBJ2-1; no reliable D call. The germline V gene encodes CDR1 LGHNA and CDR2 YSLEER. The V gene lost 0 bases and the J gene lost 7 bases, with 4 bases spanning the gap. This CDR3 is 12 amino acids long. The CDR3 spells CASSQDRNEQFF. The CDR3, as DNA: TGCGCCAGCAGCCAAGATAGGAATGAGCAGTTCTTC.

The CDR3 nucleotides read TGTGCCAGCAGCTTACTACCGGGACTAGCGGGAGGCCGGGACAATGAGCAGTTCTTC. Amino acids: CASSLLPGLAGGRDNEQFF. The chain joins TRBV7-2 to TRBJ2-1, with 15 bases aligning to TRBD2. CDR1 is SGHTA, CDR2 FQGNSA, per germline. V lost 2 bases to trimming and J lost 5 bases; unmatched junction nucleotides: 10. CDR3 length: 19 residues.

The V gene is TRBV28, the J gene TRBJ1-6; D unresolved. Trimming took 7 bases from V and 10 from J, leaving 14 bases between them. Germline assignment: CDR1 MDHEN and CDR2 SYDVKM. The CDR3 is 13 residues long. Here the CDR3 DNA reads TGTGCCAGCAAAAGGGCAGGTGTGTCACCCCTCCACTTT. Translation gives CASKRAGVSPLHF.

The gene calls are TRBV20-1 and TRBJ2-7, with 7 bases fitting TRBD2. The CDR3 covers 16 residues. V lost 4 bases to trimming and J lost 1 base; unmatched junction nucleotides: 13. Germline CDR1 reads DFQATT; CDR2 reads SNEGSKA (reference sequence). The chain's CDR3 is CSATPSMAGVSYEQYF. In DNA, the CDR3 is TGCAGTGCTACCCCCTCGATGGCGGGGGTATCCTACGAGCAGTACTTC.

This clonotype occurred a few times. In DNA, the CDR3 is TGTGCCAGCAGGAGGAGGGTGCAAACCGAGTCAAACACAGATACGCAGTATTTT. It is translated as CASRRRVQTESNTDTQYF. The chain couples TRBV6-6 to TRBJ2-3, with D perhaps TRBD2 (6 bases). Germline V gene data show CDR1 as MNHNY and CDR2 as SVGAGI (reference sequence). CDR3 length equals 18 residues. Deletions cut 6 bases from V and 2 bases from J, with 24 bases between.

The rearrangement uses TRBV27 and TRBJ1-2; 8 nucleotides align to TRBD1. With 2 bases clipped from V and 5 bases from J, the junction kept 1 base outside the gene matches. CDR1 and CDR2 (germline): MNHEY, SMNVEV (reference sequence). The CDR3 loop spans 13 amino acids. The CDR3 protein is CASSLGTGYGYTF. DNA of the CDR3: TGTGCCAGCAGTTTAGGGACAGGTTATGGCTACACCTTC.

A remark on this clonotype: A read error is possible here, since a much larger clone lies one base away. The chain joins TRBV24-1 to TRBJ2-1, with 8 bases lining up with TRBD2. The CDR3 spans 14 residues. From germline, CDR1 is KGHDR and CDR2 SFDVKD. The CDR3 sequence is CATGELAGNTEQFF. The CDR3, as DNA: TGTGCCACCGGTGAGCTAGCGGGTAATACTGAGCAGTTCTTC.

This clonotype was observed many times. V is TRBV2 and J is TRBJ1-3, with 7 bases identical to TRBD1. The CDR3 loop spans 14 amino acids. V trimming: 9 bases; J trimming: 0 bases; junction bases outside the gene matches: 5. Germline values: CDR1 SNHLY, CDR2 FYNNEI. The CDR3 sequence: CARGTANSGNTIYF. In nucleotides, the CDR3 is TGTGCCAGAGGGACAGCGAACTCTGGAAACACCATATATTTT.

The gene calls are TRBV12-3 or TRBV12-4 and TRBJ2-3; 7 nucleotides line up with TRBD2. With 2 bases clipped from V and 6 bases from J, the junction kept 5 bases outside the gene matches. This CDR3 spans 14 amino acids. This CDR3 is CASSLSGMGDTQYF. Here the CDR3 DNA reads TGTGCCAGCAGTTTAAGCGGGATGGGGGATACGCAGTATTTT.

The chain couples TRBV28 to TRBJ2-7; no clear D gene. CDR1 and CDR2 (germline): MDHEN, SYDVKM. This CDR3 has 12 residues. V lost 6 bases, J lost 3 bases, and 9 bases lay in between. The CDR3 nucleotides read TGTGCCAGCAGGAAGAAATACTACGAGCAGTACTTC. Translating it yields CASRKKYYEQYF. The full variable domain, with the rest looked up from reference TRBV28 and TRBJ2-7, is DVKVTQSSRYLVKRTGEKVFLECVQDMDHENMFWYRQDPGLGLRLIYFSYDVKMKEKGDIPEGYSVSREKKERFSLILESASTNQTSMYLCASRKKYYEQYFGPGTRLTVT.

This clonotype was seen more than once but under ten times. The chain links TRBV5-5 to TRBJ1-6; unclear D gene. The V end was cut by 0 bases, the J end by 10 bases, with 17 bases between. The CDR3 is 16 amino acids. CDR1 is SGHKS, CDR2 YYEKEE, per germline (reference sequence). The CDR3 DNA is TGTGCCAGCAGCTTGGATGTCAGTATAAGGCCCTCACCCCTCCACTTT. This codes for CASSLDVSIRPSPLHF.

Comment on this clonotype: Given a much more abundant clone one base away, this may be a read error. V and J are TRBV10-3 and TRBJ2-1; D is undetermined. Germline CDR1 ENHRY, CDR2 SYGVKD. The CDR3 runs to 13 residues. CDR3 sequence (DNA): TGTGCCATCAGTGACGGACCGTACAATGGGCAGTTCTTC. Encoded protein: CAISDGPYNGQFF.

Ten or more counts support this clonotype. The chain is built from TRBV7-2 and TRBJ2-1; TRBD2 aligns across 13 bases. Germline CDR1 reads SGHTA; CDR2 reads FQGNSA. Trimming cost V 5 bases and J 4 bases; bases outside gene matches: 5. The CDR3 sequence is 16 residues long. CDR3 sequence (DNA): TGTGCCAGCAGCCCCAGGACTAGCGGGAGATACAATGAGCAGTTCTTC. Translation gives CASSPRTSGRYNEQFF. Full variable domain (remainder filled in from reference TRBV7-2 and TRBJ2-1): GAGVSQSPSNKVTEKGKDVELRCDPISGHTALYWYRQSLGQGLEFLIYFQGNSAPDKSGLPSDRFSAERTGGSVSTLTIQRTQQEDSAVYLCASSPRTSGRYNEQFFGPGTRLTVL.

The J gene is TRBJ2-5, the V gene TRBV27; no reliable D call. The V gene lost 8 bases and the J gene lost 0 bases, with 10 bases spanning the gap. The CDR3 consists of 13 residues. The germline CDR1 and CDR2 sequences are MNHEY and SMNVEV (reference sequence). CDR3 region: CASGEENQETQYF. In DNA, the CDR3 is TGTGCCAGCGGTGAGGAGAACCAAGAGACCCAGTACTTC.

V is TRBV7-2 and J is TRBJ2-1; TRBD1 agrees at 11 bases. In germline, CDR1 is SGHTA, CDR2 FQGNSA. J gave up 6 bases and V 2 bases, and 6 bases lay outside the gene matches. The CDR3 runs 16 residues. CDR3: CASSLTRTGGSNEQFF. The DNA of the CDR3 is TGTGCCAGCAGCTTAACCCGGACAGGGGGCAGCAATGAGCAGTTCTTC.

This clonotype showed up just a few times. The chain carries TRBV29-1 and TRBJ1-1; the D is unclear. Looked up from germline, CDR1 is SQVTM and CDR2 is ANQGSEA. V was cut by 8 bases and J by 0 bases, with 13 bases left in between. The CDR3 extends over 13 amino acids. The CDR3 loop reads CSFGYTVNTEAFF. For the CDR3, the DNA is TGCAGCTTCGGGTACACCGTGAACACTGAAGCTTTCTTT.

This clonotype occurred a few times. The chain combines TRBV2 with TRBJ1-4; D possibly corresponds to TRBD1 (6 bases). Per germline, CDR1 SNHLY and CDR2 FYNNEI. With 7 bases removed from V and 5 bases from J, the gap between germline ends came to 11 bases. The CDR3 loop spans 13 amino acids. CDR3 protein: CASKADRNEKLFF. CDR3 DNA: TGTGCCAGCAAGGCGGACAGAAATGAAAAACTGTTTTTT.

CDR3 DNA: TGTGCCACCAGTGCCGGACTAGCGGGAGGGCCGGGGAATGAGCAGTTCTTC. Translating it yields CATSAGLAGGPGNEQFF. The V and J genes are TRBV24-1 and TRBJ2-1, with 15 bases lining up with TRBD2. V dropped 5 bases and J dropped 7; count of bases not matched to a gene: 8. The germline V gene encodes CDR1 KGHDR and CDR2 SFDVKD. This CDR3 is built from 17 residues.

Comment on this clonotype: A much larger clone lies a single base off, so this may be a read error. This chain connects TRBV5-6 to TRBJ2-5; D could derive from TRBD1 or TRBD2 (6 bases each). This CDR3 is built from 15 residues. Germline V lookup: CDR1 SGHDT, CDR2 YYEEEE. In DNA, the CDR3 is TGTGCCAGCAGCTTGGTGGGGGCGCCCCGGGAGACCCCGTACTTC. Translation gives CASSLVGAPRETPYF.

CDR3 DNA sequence: TGTGCCAGCAGCAGAAGGTCGGGAGGTGAAGAGCAGTACTTC. This gives the protein CASSRRSGGEEQYF. J is TRBJ2-7 and V is TRBV6-2 or TRBV6-3; 7 bases align to TRBD2. CDR3 length: 14 amino acids. V was pared by 6 bases and J by 7 bases, with 12 bases of the junction left unmatched. Germline CDR1 reads MNHEY; CDR2 reads SVGEGT.

J is TRBJ2-1 and V is TRBV7-3; D is perhaps TRBD2 (5 bases). Trimming took off 2 bases at V and 5 bases at J, with 13 bases between the two ends. Germline V gene sequence: CDR1 SGHTA, CDR2 FQGTGA. The CDR3 is 15 amino acids. The CDR3 DNA follows: TGTGCCAGCAGCTTAGGGTCGATCGGGGACAATGAGCAGTTCTTC. It codes for CASSLGSIGDNEQFF.

The sample holds many counts of this clonotype. The CDR3 DNA reads TGTGCCAGCAGTTTTGGGAGCGGTTCAGATACGCAGTATTTT. Protein sequence: CASSFGSGSDTQYF. The chain is built from TRBV6-2 or TRBV6-3 and TRBJ2-3; possible D gene TRBD2, 5 bases. The CDR3 spans 14 residues. V lost 4 bases, J lost 4 bases, and 12 bases lay in between. CDR1 is MNHEY, CDR2 SVGEGT, per germline.

This clonotype occurred a few times. CDR3 sequence (DNA): TGTGCCAGCAGCGTAGGGGGGGGGATCTTGAACACTGAAGCTTTCTTT. Translated: CASSVGGGILNTEAFF. J is TRBJ1-1 and V is TRBV9; D might be TRBD1 (5 bases). Germline V gene lookup returns CDR1 SGDLS and CDR2 YYNGEE. CDR3 length: 16 residues. The V end lost 0 bases, the J end lost 0 bases, and 12 bases lay between the germline ends.